This TCR beta chain emerged from a study of control samples from healthy donors and cancer patients. Repertoires were generated with immunoSEQ multiplex PCR, while TCRdb's copy carries only in-frame clones and drops some. This repertoire shows 70,000 to 95,000 clones, about 87% found once; its top ten account for around 20%. Germline loops: CDR1 KGHSH, CDR2 LQKENI. The CDR3 loop spans 12 amino acids. With 6 bases removed from V and 8 bases from J, the gap between germline ends came to 13 bases. The specimen was blood. The chain combines TRBV18 with TRBJ1-2; perhaps TRBD1 as D (6 bases). This TCR was recovered from a man in his fifties in good health. The CDR3 protein is CASSSGAPGYTF. DNA for the CDR3: TGTGCCAGCTCCTCGGGGGCCCCGGGCTACACCTTC. Supplemented by reference TRBV18 and TRBJ1-2, the full variable domain reads NAGVMQNPRHLVRRRGQEARLRCSPMKGHSHVYWYRQLPEEGLKFMVYLQKENIIDESGMPKERFSAEFPKEGPSILRIQQVVRGDSAAYFCASSSGAPGYTFGSGTRLTVV.